The 24 T cell receptor beta chains presented below share a single source sample, sequenced in a study of blood T cell repertoires in COVID-19. Produced via immunoSEQ multiplex PCR; TCRdb's table is partial and in-frame only. This sample has approximately 400,000 clones, with about nine tenths found just once. The specimen sequenced was PBMCs or T cells enriched from blood (not recorded which). The receptors were gathered from a woman in her forties who had been exposed to COVID-19.

The gene calls are TRBV7-2 and TRBJ1-5; D is unresolved. Germline values: CDR1 SGHTA, CDR2 FQGNSA. This CDR3 has 15 residues. Trimming cost V 5 bases and J 1 base, with 12 bases left between them. The CDR3 bases are TGTGCCAGCAGCCCCGGAGCCTTGAGCAATCAGCCCCAGCATTTT. Amino acids: CASSPGALSNQPQHF.

This rearrangement joins TRBV12-3 or TRBV12-4 to TRBJ2-1; possible D gene TRBD1, 6 bases. CDR3 length equals 13 residues. The V gene lost 10 bases and the J gene lost 7 bases, with 17 bases spanning the gap. CDR3 protein: CATQVQGINEQFF. CDR3 DNA: TGTGCCACCCAAGTCCAGGGGATAAATGAGCAGTTCTTC.

The sample holds a few counts of this clone. V is TRBV15 and J is TRBJ1-3, with TRBD1 identical over 7 bases. The V gene end was trimmed by 6 bases and the J gene end by 3 bases; junction bases not matched to a gene: 5. This CDR3 is 14 amino acids long. CDR1 and CDR2 (germline): LNHNV, YYDKDF (reference sequence). The CDR3 DNA reads TGTGCCACCAGACAGGGGACCGGTGGAAACACCATATATTTT. This codes for CATRQGTGGNTIYF.

This CDR3 reads CASLTGYQPQHF. CDR3 in DNA: TGTGCCAGCTTGACAGGGTATCAGCCCCAGCATTTT. The rearrangement joins TRBV28 to TRBJ1-5, with 7 bases fitting TRBD1. J gave up 5 bases and V 8 bases, and 3 bases lay outside the gene matches. Per germline, CDR1 MDHEN and CDR2 SYDVKM. CDR3 length equals 12 residues.

This clone was found once. The gene calls are TRBV7-2 and TRBJ2-5, with 11 positions matching TRBD1. V was pared by 4 bases and J by 5 bases, with 0 bases of the junction left unmatched. CDR1 is SGHTA, CDR2 FQGNSA, per germline. This CDR3 is 13 amino acids long. The CDR3, as DNA: TGTGCCAGCAGCTGGGACAGGGGGGAGACCCAGTACTTC. Amino acids: CASSWDRGETQYF.

Only a few counts were recorded for this clone. The chain joins TRBV9 to TRBJ2-2; no reliable D call. Germline CDR1 reads SGDLS; CDR2 reads YYNGEE. V was pared by 2 bases and J by 7 bases, with 12 bases between. This CDR3 region has 14 residues. The CDR3 DNA follows: TGTGCCAGCAGCGTTATCCCGGCGGACGGGGAGCTGTTTTTT. Protein: CASSVIPADGELFF.

The V call is TRBV5-5, the J call TRBJ1-2, with 8 nucleotides matching TRBD1. The CDR3 loop spans 16 amino acids. Trimming removed 0 bases from V and 1 base from J; junction bases left unmatched: 5. Germline V gene lookup returns CDR1 SGHKS and CDR2 YYEKEE (reference sequence). In DNA form, the CDR3 reads TGTGCCAGCAGCTTGGTATCCAGGGGGCATAACTATGGCTACACCTTC. Translating it yields CASSLVSRGHNYGYTF.

V and J are TRBV28 and TRBJ2-7, with D hard to call. Trimming cost V 5 bases and J 0 bases, with 8 bases left between them. This CDR3 has 13 residues. Germline lookup yields CDR1 MDHEN and CDR2 SYDVKM. This chain's CDR3 is CASSPPSSYEQYF. The CDR3 nucleotides are TGTGCCAGCAGTCCCCCGAGCTCCTACGAGCAGTACTTC.

About this clone: The same CDR3 also results from other DNA sequences found in this sample. The J gene is TRBJ1-1, the V gene TRBV18; tentatively, D is TRBD1 (6 bases). V lost 3 bases and J lost 1, with 12 bases in between. The CDR3 contains 15 residues. Germline values: CDR1 KGHSH, CDR2 LQKENI. The CDR3 DNA reads as TGTGCCAGCTCACCCCTGGACAGCCAGAACACTGAAGCTTTCTTT. Encoded protein: CASSPLDSQNTEAFF.

This chain links TRBV30 with TRBJ1-6, with 10 bases that match TRBD1. CDR3 size: 18 residues. The J segment lost 5 bases and the V segment lost 0 bases, leaving 10 bases of the junction unmatched. The germline V gene has CDR1 GTSNPN and CDR2 SVGIG (reference sequence). The CDR3 region is CAWSVSRTGGGNNSPLHF. CDR3 DNA: TGTGCCTGGAGTGTCTCCCGGACAGGGGGAGGCAATAATTCACCCCTCCACTTT. Full variable domain (rest looked up from reference TRBV30 and TRBJ1-6): SQTIHQWPATLVQPVGSPLSLECTVEGTSNPNLYWYRQAAGRGLQLLFYSVGIGQISSEVPQNLSASRPQDRQFILSSKKLLLSDSGFYLCAWSVSRTGGGNNSPLHFGNGTRLTVT.

To note about this clone: Other DNA sequences of this sample code for an identical CDR3. The chain links TRBV7-2 to TRBJ1-1; weak D call: TRBD1 (6 bases). Germline lookup yields CDR1 SGHTA and CDR2 FQGNSA. V dropped 1 base and J dropped 1 base, with 7 bases sitting between them. The CDR3 has 14 residues. The CDR3 DNA follows: TGTGCCAGCAGCTTAGTGACAGGGAACACTGAAGCTTTCTTT. Translation: CASSLVTGNTEAFF.

This sequence joins TRBV18 and TRBJ2-7; D remains unclear. V lost 2 bases and J 2 bases, leaving 7 bases between the germline ends. CDR1 and CDR2 (germline): KGHSH, LQKENI. The CDR3 is 13 amino acids. The CDR3 nucleotides read TGTGCCAGCTCACCATCTGGCCCCTACGAGCAGTACTTC. It encodes CASSPSGPYEQYF.

This rearrangement joins TRBV27 to TRBJ1-3; no clear D gene. CDR1 is MNHEY and CDR2 is SMNVEV in the germline V gene (reference sequence). This CDR3 is built from 10 residues. Trimming shortened V by 7 bases and J by 9 bases, and 7 bases separated the two germline ends. CDR3 sequence (DNA): TGTGCCAGCACTTTGAGCACCATATATTTT. It translates to CASTLSTIYF.

The gene calls are TRBV5-6 and TRBJ2-6; the D gene is possibly TRBD1 (6 bases). In germline, CDR1 is SGHDT, CDR2 YYEEEE. The germline V and J ends were trimmed by 6 bases and 3 bases, with 16 bases remaining between them. The CDR3 loop spans 16 amino acids. The CDR3 protein is CASTPLGTIGANVLTF. DNA of the CDR3: TGTGCCAGCACTCCCCTAGGGACAATTGGGGCCAACGTCCTGACTTTC.

The V call is TRBV5-5, the J call TRBJ1-5; D not resolved. The CDR3 contains 15 residues. Looked up from germline, CDR1 is SGHKS and CDR2 is YYEKEE (reference sequence). Trimming shortened V by 2 bases and J by 2 bases, and 11 bases separated the two germline ends. The CDR3 bases are TGTGCCAGCAGCTTAAGACACTCTGGCAATCAGCCCCAGCATTTT. It is translated as CASSLRHSGNQPQHF.

As DNA, the CDR3 is TGTGCCAGCAGCTTCGGAGAACGGGAGTATTTT. Translated, it gives CASSFGEREYF. The genes are TRBV7-8 and TRBJ2-3; D gene uncertain. Trimming left V 3 bases short and J 13 bases short, with 11 bases between. The germline V gene has CDR1 SGHVS and CDR2 FQNEAQ. The CDR3 is 11 residues long.

This chain connects TRBV19 to TRBJ2-5; 8 bases match TRBD1. CDR3 length equals 14 residues. The trim removed 6 bases at V and 7 bases at J, leaving 10 bases unmatched. In germline, CDR1 is LNHDA, CDR2 SQIVND (reference sequence). CDR3 in amino acids: CASSIQGVEGTQYF. The CDR3 DNA sequence: TGTGCCAGTAGCATACAGGGGGTTGAAGGGACCCAGTACTTC.

V usage is TRBV6-5 and J usage is TRBJ2-3; 9 nucleotides line up with TRBD1. Trimming at V came to 2 bases and at J to 2 bases, leaving 2 bases not matched to a gene. The V gene's germline CDR1 is MNHEY and CDR2 SVGAGI. This CDR3 region has 15 residues. For the CDR3, the DNA is TGTGCCAGCAGTTACGGGACAGGGTTCACAGATACGCAGTATTTT. This encodes CASSYGTGFTDTQYF.

This clone was recorded only once. The chain has TRBV3-1 (or the pseudogene TRBV3-2) and TRBJ2-3; 11 nucleotides match TRBD2. Germline CDR1 is LGHDT and CDR2 is YNNKEL (reference sequence). This CDR3 has 16 residues. V was clipped by 4 bases and J by 8 bases; unmatched bases: 11. CDR3 protein: CASSRSPRGLAGTQYF. As DNA, the CDR3 is TGTGCCAGCAGCCGTAGTCCCCGCGGACTAGCGGGTACGCAGTATTTT.

This clone was seen a handful of times. V and J are TRBV14 and TRBJ2-3; D unresolved. Germline loops: CDR1 SGHDN, CDR2 FVKESK. V lost 2 bases and J 0 bases, leaving 12 bases between the germline ends. This CDR3 comprises 16 residues. For the CDR3, the DNA is TGTGCCAGCAGCCAAAGACTGGATCGTAGCACAGATACGCAGTATTTT. Protein sequence: CASSQRLDRSTDTQYF. Drawing the rest from reference TRBV14 and TRBJ2-3, the complete variable domain is EAGVTQFPSHSVIEKGQTVTLRCDPISGHDNLYWYRRVMGKEIKFLLHFVKESKQDESGMPNNRFLAERTGGTYSTLKVQPAELEDSGVYFCASSQRLDRSTDTQYFGPGTRLTVL.

This clone has a handful of counts. An end of the junction differs from the germline gene, which may be a read error. This chain uses TRBV7-7 with TRBJ2-7, with 10 bases fitting TRBD2. This CDR3 is 18 amino acids long. Germline V gene sequence: CDR1 SSHAT, CDR2 FNYEAQ (reference sequence). Here the CDR3 DNA reads TGTGCTAGCAGCTTAGCGCCTAGCGGGAGTGCCAGCTCCTACGAGCAGTACTTC. This codes for CASSLAPSGSASSYEQYF.

This clone was detected once. This rearrangement joins TRBV7-9 to TRBJ1-1, with a weak D call TRBD1 (6 bases). This CDR3 comprises 15 residues. The germline CDR1 and CDR2 sequences are SEHNR and FQNEAQ (reference sequence). CDR3 in amino acids: CASKGGLDLNTEAFF. CDR3 nucleotides: TGTGCATCCAAGGGGGGGTTAGACTTGAACACTGAAGCTTTCTTT.

The V gene is TRBV7-3, the J gene TRBJ2-2, with 9 bases fitting TRBD1. The J segment lost 5 bases and the V segment lost 6 bases, leaving 4 bases of the junction unmatched. This CDR3 is built from 14 residues. Germline CDR1 and CDR2: SGHTA and FQGTGA. CDR3 in amino acids: CASSKGQGTGELFF. CDR3 DNA sequence: TGTGCCAGCAGTAAGGGACAGGGAACCGGGGAGCTGTTTTTT.

The chain is built from TRBV2 and TRBJ2-1; TRBD2 agrees at 8 bases. Unmatched junction bases numbered 4, after V lost 6 bases and J lost 6 bases. Germline CDR1 SNHLY, CDR2 FYNNEI. The CDR3 has 13 residues. CDR3 sequence (DNA): TGTGCCAGCAGCGGGGGGGAGGTCAATGAGCAGTTCTTC. This gives the protein CASSGGEVNEQFF.